Below, one T cell receptor beta chain is given with its context. These data originate in a study of control samples from healthy donors and cancer patients. Repertoires were generated with immunoSEQ multiplex PCR, while TCRdb's copy carries only in-frame clones and drops some. The sample contains 98,000 or so clones, around three quarters of which appear only once. The CDR3 contains 13 residues. The V end was cut by 4 bases, the J end by 3 bases, with 11 bases between. CDR1 is SGHNT, CDR2 YYREEE, per germline (reference sequence). The rearrangement joins TRBV5-4 to TRBJ2-7, with D perhaps given as TRBD1 or TRBD2 (5 bases each). The sample consisted of blood. The sequence was obtained from a young woman in good health. CDR3 region: CASSGQGDYEQYF. As DNA, the CDR3 is TGTGCCAGCAGCGGGCAGGGAGACTACGAGCAGTACTTC.